This TCR beta chain was retrieved from a study of CD8 T cells in Susac syndrome. The CDR3 consists of 15 residues. The germline CDR1 and CDR2 sequences are LGHDT and YNNKEL (reference sequence). V trimming: 4 bases; J trimming: 4 bases; junction bases outside the gene matches: 6. RNA, at roughly 0.5 to 1 ug, was reverse transcribed with random hexamers. A single record per CDR3 protein comes from TCRdb applying MiXCR to the immunoSEQ multiplex PCR reads. The sample lists about 130,000 distinct CDR3 sequences; more than 90% were seen once. The sequenced material came from CD4+ T cells from PBMCs. The clonotype originates from a human donor in good health. This rearrangement joins TRBV3-1 to TRBJ2-4; 8 bases align to TRBD1. The CDR3 DNA reads as TGTGCCAGCAGCCCGCACGGGACAGGTAAAAACATTCAGTACTTC. Translating gives CASSPHGTGKNIQYF.